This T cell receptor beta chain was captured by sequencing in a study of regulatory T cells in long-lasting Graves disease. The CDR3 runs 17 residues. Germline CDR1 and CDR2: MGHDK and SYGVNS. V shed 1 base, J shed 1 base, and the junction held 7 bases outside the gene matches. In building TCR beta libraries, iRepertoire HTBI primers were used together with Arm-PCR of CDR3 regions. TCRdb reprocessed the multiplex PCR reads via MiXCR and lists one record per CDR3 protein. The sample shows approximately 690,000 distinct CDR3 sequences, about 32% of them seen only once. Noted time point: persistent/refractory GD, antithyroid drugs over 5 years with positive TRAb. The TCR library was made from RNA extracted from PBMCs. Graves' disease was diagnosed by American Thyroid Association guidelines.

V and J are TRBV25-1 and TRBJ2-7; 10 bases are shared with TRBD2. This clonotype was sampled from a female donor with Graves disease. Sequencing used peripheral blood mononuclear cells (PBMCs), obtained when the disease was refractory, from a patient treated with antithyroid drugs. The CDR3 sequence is CASSELGGTSVSYEQYF. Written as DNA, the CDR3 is TGTGCCAGCAGTGAATTAGGGGGGACTAGCGTATCCTACGAGCAGTACTTC.